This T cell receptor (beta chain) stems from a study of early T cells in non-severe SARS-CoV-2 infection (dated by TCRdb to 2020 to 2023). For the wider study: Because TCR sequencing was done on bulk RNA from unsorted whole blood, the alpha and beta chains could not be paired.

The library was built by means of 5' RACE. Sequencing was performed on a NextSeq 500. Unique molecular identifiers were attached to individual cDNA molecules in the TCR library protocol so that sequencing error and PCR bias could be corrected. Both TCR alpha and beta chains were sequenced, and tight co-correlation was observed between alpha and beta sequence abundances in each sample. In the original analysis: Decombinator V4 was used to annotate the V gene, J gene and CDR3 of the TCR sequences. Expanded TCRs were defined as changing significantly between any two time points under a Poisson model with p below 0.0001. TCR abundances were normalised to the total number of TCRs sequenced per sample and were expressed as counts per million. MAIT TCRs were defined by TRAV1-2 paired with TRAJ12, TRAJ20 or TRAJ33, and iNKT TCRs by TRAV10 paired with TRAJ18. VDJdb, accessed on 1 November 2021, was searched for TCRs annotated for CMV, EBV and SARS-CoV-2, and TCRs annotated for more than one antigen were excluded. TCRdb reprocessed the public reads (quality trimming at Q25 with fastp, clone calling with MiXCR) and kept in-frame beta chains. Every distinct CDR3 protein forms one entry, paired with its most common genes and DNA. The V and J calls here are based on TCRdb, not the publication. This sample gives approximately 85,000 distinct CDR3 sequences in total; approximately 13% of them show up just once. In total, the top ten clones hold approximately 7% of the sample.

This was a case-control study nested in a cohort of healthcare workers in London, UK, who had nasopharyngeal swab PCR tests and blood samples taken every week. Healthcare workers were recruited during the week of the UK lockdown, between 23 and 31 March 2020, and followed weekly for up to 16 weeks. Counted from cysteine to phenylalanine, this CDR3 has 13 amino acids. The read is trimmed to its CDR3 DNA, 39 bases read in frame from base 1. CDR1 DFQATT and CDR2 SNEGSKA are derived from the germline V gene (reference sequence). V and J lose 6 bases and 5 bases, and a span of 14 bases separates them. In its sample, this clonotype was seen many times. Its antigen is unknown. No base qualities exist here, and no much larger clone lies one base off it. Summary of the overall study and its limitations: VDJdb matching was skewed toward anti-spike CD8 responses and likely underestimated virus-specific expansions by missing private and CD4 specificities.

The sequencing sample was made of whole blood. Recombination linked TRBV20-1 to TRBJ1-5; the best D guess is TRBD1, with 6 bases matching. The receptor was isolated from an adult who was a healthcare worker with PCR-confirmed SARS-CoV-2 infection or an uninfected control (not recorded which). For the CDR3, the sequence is CSAAPHRDQPQHF. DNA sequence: TGCAGTGCCGCCCCCCACAGGGATCAGCCCCAGCATTTT.